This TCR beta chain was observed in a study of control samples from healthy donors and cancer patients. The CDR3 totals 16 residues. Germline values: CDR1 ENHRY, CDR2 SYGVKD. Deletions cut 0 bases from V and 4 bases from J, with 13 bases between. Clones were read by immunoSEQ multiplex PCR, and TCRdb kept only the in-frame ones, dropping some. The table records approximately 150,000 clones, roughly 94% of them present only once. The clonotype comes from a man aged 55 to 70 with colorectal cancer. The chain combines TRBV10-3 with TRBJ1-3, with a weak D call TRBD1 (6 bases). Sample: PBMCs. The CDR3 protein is CAISESRGATGNTIYF. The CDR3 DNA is TGTGCCATCAGTGAGTCGAGGGGGGCTACGGGAAACACCATATATTTT.